The T cell receptor (beta chain) under discussion was sequenced for a study of shared clonotypes between healthy human individuals. The length of the CDR3 is 17 residues. Germline CDR1 is SGHAT and CDR2 is FQDESV (reference sequence). V was trimmed by 5 bases and J by 1 base, leaving 20 bases between them. Several immunoSEQ 96-well plates shared each subset's DNA, each plate a replicate. The repertoire was sequenced with immunoSEQ multiplex PCR; TCRdb's copy has only in-frame clones and lacks some. The data hold about 330,000 clones, with about nine tenths observed a single time. The sample comprised memory CD8+ T cells sorted from blood. Subset denoted: CD45RO+ cells pooled with CCR7-negative TemRA cells. The chain links TRBV11-1 to TRBJ1-1; weak D call: TRBD1 (6 bases). This TCR was recovered from a young man in good health. The CDR3 coding sequence is TGTGCCAGCAGCCCAGATGGGGGCCATACGGGGAACACTGAAGCTTTCTTT. This codes for CASSPDGGHTGNTEAFF.